The TCR beta chain described here comes from a study of CD8+CD57+ T cells in acquired aplastic anemia. Overall study: Isolated CD4+ and CD8+ cells, once sorted, yielded DNA averaging about 3.2 ug.

Overall study results and limits: Patient and control CD8+ Simpson's diversity was not significantly different. There were about 27 CD8+ CDR3 sequences that occurred in both patients and controls.

This clonotype showed up just a few times. Antigen: not known. With 6 bases clipped from V and 3 bases from J, the junction kept 7 bases outside the gene matches. The germline V gene encodes CDR1 SNHLY and CDR2 FYNNEI. The length of the CDR3 is 15 residues. Both TCR beta VDJ combination and CDR3 sequence profiling were carried out. Genomic DNA was the template for this profiling. TCRdb analysed the reads with MiXCR anew, one entry per CDR3 protein. The data contain about 200,000 distinct CDR3 sequences, roughly 35% of them singletons. The material sequenced was sorted CD4+, CD8+, or CD8+CD57+ T cells (not recorded which) from PBMCs. The sequence came from a human donor in good health, serving as a control. The chain combines TRBV2 with TRBJ2-7; 11 bases align to TRBD2. CDR3 in amino acids: CASRPGTSGYYEQYF. The CDR3 region has the DNA TGTGCCAGCAGGCCCGGGACTAGCGGTTACTACGAGCAGTACTTC. Based on the CDR3 plus reference TRBV2 and TRBJ2-7, the full variable domain is EPEVTQTPSHQVTQMGQEVILRCVPISNHLYFYWYRQILGQKVEFLVSFYNNEISEKSEIFDDQFSVERPDGSNFTLKIRSTKLEDSAMYFCASRPGTSGYYEQYFGPGTRLTVT.